Listed below are T cell receptor beta chains from one sample, sequenced in a study of identifying expanded T cells in peripheral blood. Repertoires were generated with immunoSEQ multiplex PCR, while TCRdb's copy carries only in-frame clones and drops some. The table has some 65,000 clones, approximately 82% seen once. Sequenced material: blood. Receptor source: a person aged 18 to 75 in good health. CDR3s include the opening cysteine and the closing phenylalanine or tryptophan. The D gene is left open where the match is weak. Rows may omit the clone size; those that give it use once, few, many or a size class.

j_gene: TRBJ1-1
v_gene: TRBV11-3
abundance: few
d_gene: NA
CDR3nt: TGTGCCAGCAGCTTAAAGTACACTGAAGCTTTCTTT
CDR3aa: CASSLKYTEAFF

j_gene: TRBJ1-5
v_gene: TRBV7-8
abundance: NA
d_gene: NA
CDR3nt: TGTGCCAGCAGCCGTGGTGTCCCTATGGAGCCCCAGCATTTT
CDR3aa: CASSRGVPMEPQHF

j_gene: TRBJ1-2
v_gene: TRBV27
abundance: once
d_gene: NA
CDR3nt: TGTGTCAGCAGTAGACAGGCCTACTATGGCTACACCTTC
CDR3aa: CVSSRQAYYGYTF

j_gene: TRBJ1-2
v_gene: TRBV6-1
abundance: NA
d_gene: NA
CDR3nt: TGTGCCAGCACCCAGGGGCGGGCTGGCTACACCTTC
CDR3aa: CASTQGRAGYTF

j_gene: TRBJ1-2
v_gene: TRBV11-2
abundance: NA
d_gene: NA
CDR3nt: TGTGCCAGCAGCGACCCCTGGTCAAAGGGTAACTATGGCTACACCTTC
CDR3aa: CASSDPWSKGNYGYTF

j_gene: TRBJ1-3
v_gene: TRBV7-6
abundance: once
d_gene: NA
CDR3nt: TGTGCCAGCAGCTTAGAGTCCAGGGCTGGAAACACCATATATTTT
CDR3aa: CASSLESRAGNTIYF

j_gene: TRBJ2-7
v_gene: TRBV11-3
abundance: NA
d_gene: NA
CDR3nt: TGTGCCAGCAGCCCGGGACATTTTTACGAGCAGTACTTC
CDR3aa: CASSPGHFYEQYF

j_gene: TRBJ1-2
v_gene: TRBV5-1
abundance: once
d_gene: NA
CDR3nt: TGCACCAGCAGCCCACGGACAGACCCCTATGGCTACACCTTC
CDR3aa: CTSSPRTDPYGYTF

j_gene: TRBJ2-3
v_gene: TRBV7-2
abundance: NA
d_gene: NA
CDR3nt: TGTGCCAGCAGCCCCCTAGGCGGAGATACGCAGTATTTT
CDR3aa: CASSPLGGDTQYF

j_gene: TRBJ2-5
v_gene: TRBV5-1
abundance: once
d_gene: TRBD2
CDR3nt: TGCGCCAGCAGCTGGGGGGGACTCCCGCAAGAGACCCAGTACTTC
CDR3aa: CASSWGGLPQETQYF

j_gene: TRBJ2-5
v_gene: TRBV5-4
abundance: NA
d_gene: TRBD2
CDR3nt: TGTGCCAGCAGCCAGGGGAGGGGTCGACTAGCGGGAGGAGTAGAGACCCAGTACTTC
CDR3aa: CASSQGRGRLAGGVETQYF

j_gene: TRBJ2-5
v_gene: TRBV11-1
abundance: NA
d_gene: NA
CDR3nt: TGTGCCAGCAGCATGGGGGAGGTGACCCAGTACTTC
CDR3aa: CASSMGEVTQYF

j_gene: TRBJ1-2
v_gene: TRBV9
abundance: NA
d_gene: TRBD1
CDR3nt: TGTGCCAGCAGCGCTGGGCACGGACAGGGGTATGGCTACACCTTC
CDR3aa: CASSAGHGQGYGYTF

j_gene: TRBJ1-6
v_gene: TRBV9
abundance: NA
d_gene: NA
CDR3nt: TGTGCCAGCAGCGTAGAAGGGGGTCGTAATTCACCCCTCCACTTT
CDR3aa: CASSVEGGRNSPLHF

j_gene: TRBJ2-3
v_gene: TRBV14
abundance: NA
d_gene: NA
CDR3nt: TGTGCCAGCAGCCATAATAACGGAGATACGCAGTATTTT
CDR3aa: CASSHNNGDTQYF

j_gene: TRBJ1-4
v_gene: TRBV10-1
abundance: NA
d_gene: NA
CDR3nt: TGCGCCAGCAGTTCGGACCGCTTGGGGGAAAAACTGTTTTTT
CDR3aa: CASSSDRLGEKLFF

j_gene: TRBJ2-2
v_gene: TRBV7-6
abundance: NA
d_gene: NA
CDR3nt: TGTGCCAGCAGCTTAGTTGATGGGTCCGGGGAGCTGTTTTTT
CDR3aa: CASSLVDGSGELFF

j_gene: TRBJ2-2
v_gene: TRBV9
abundance: NA
d_gene: NA
CDR3nt: TGTGCCAGCAGCGTAGAACTAGTTGGCACCGGGGAGCTGTTTTTT
CDR3aa: CASSVELVGTGELFF

j_gene: TRBJ2-2
v_gene: TRBV9
abundance: NA
d_gene: NA
CDR3nt: TGTGCCAGCAGCGAGAAAGGGTCGAACACCGGGGAGCTGTTTTTT
CDR3aa: CASSEKGSNTGELFF

j_gene: TRBJ1-1
v_gene: TRBV5-1
abundance: NA
d_gene: NA
CDR3nt: TGCGCCAGCAGCTCAGACTACACCGTCAGAGGAGCTTTCTTT
CDR3aa: CASSSDYTVRGAFF

j_gene: TRBJ1-1
v_gene: TRBV5-1
abundance: NA
d_gene: NA
CDR3nt: TGCGCCAGCAGCTTGGTGCCAGGGACTGAAGCTTTCTTT
CDR3aa: CASSLVPGTEAFF

j_gene: TRBJ2-5
v_gene: TRBV11-2
abundance: NA
d_gene: TRBD2
CDR3nt: TGTGCCAGCCGCGAAGCTAGCGGGAGACGGAAGACCCAGTACTTC
CDR3aa: CASREASGRRKTQYF

j_gene: TRBJ1-1
v_gene: TRBV5-1
abundance: NA
d_gene: TRBD1
CDR3nt: TGCGCCAGCAGCCCAGGGGGCGCCCAGTGGAACACTGAAGCTTTCTTT
CDR3aa: CASSPGGAQWNTEAFF

j_gene: TRBJ1-6
v_gene: TRBV7-9
abundance: NA
d_gene: TRBD1
CDR3nt: TGTGCCAGCAGCTCCGACAGGGGGGATTCACCCCTCCACTTT
CDR3aa: CASSSDRGDSPLHF

j_gene: TRBJ2-4
v_gene: TRBV2
abundance: NA
d_gene: TRBD2
CDR3nt: TGTGCCAGCAGTGAATCATACGGGGGGGCGGCCAAAAACATTCAGTACTTC
CDR3aa: CASSESYGGAAKNIQYF

j_gene: TRBJ2-3
v_gene: TRBV10-2
abundance: NA
d_gene: NA
CDR3nt: TGCGCCAGCAGTAGGCCTAGTGGGGCAGATACGCAGTATTTT
CDR3aa: CASSRPSGADTQYF

j_gene: TRBJ2-3
v_gene: TRBV15
abundance: NA
d_gene: NA
CDR3nt: TGTGCCACCAGCAGCCCTGGGCAGGCATACACAGATACGCAGTATTTT
CDR3aa: CATSSPGQAYTDTQYF